This passage covers 25 T cell receptor beta chains from one sample sequenced in a study of blood T cell repertoires in COVID-19. This table comes from immunoSEQ multiplex PCR, and its TCRdb copy is limited to in-frame clones, with some not included. The sample shows over 200,000 clones, 70% to 90% of them seen only once. Specimen: peripheral blood. These receptors all come from a man between 18 and 35 years old with active or convalescent COVID-19.

This sequence joins TRBV15 and TRBJ1-1; D might be TRBD1 (5 bases). This CDR3 comprises 14 residues. Trimming shortened V by 5 bases and J by 5 bases, and 15 bases separated the two germline ends. The germline V gene has CDR1 LNHNV and CDR2 YYDKDF (reference sequence). CDR3 bases: TGTGCCACCAGCCGCAGTGGGGCGGGGACTGAAGCTTTCTTT. Protein sequence: CATSRSGAGTEAFF.

The chain links TRBV10-3 to TRBJ2-3; 8 bases map to TRBD1. Losses at the gene ends were 10 bases for V and 0 bases for J; bases not matched to a gene: 6. The germline V gene has CDR1 ENHRY and CDR2 SYGVKD. The CDR3 contains 14 residues. The CDR3: CASQDRDSTDTQYF. The CDR3 region has the DNA TGTGCCAGTCAGGACAGGGATAGCACAGATACGCAGTATTTT.

The genes are TRBV23-1 and TRBJ2-1; no clear D. TRBV23-1 is filed as an ORF, its function uncertain. The CDR3 runs to 13 residues. V was shortened by 4 bases and J by 10 bases, with 14 bases between the two germline ends. The chain's CDR3 is CASSPAADWEQFF. Here the CDR3 DNA reads TGCGCCAGCAGTCCCGCCGCGGATTGGGAGCAGTTCTTC.

The CDR3 region is CACKPTGAPEAFF. The CDR3 nucleotides are TGTGCCTGCAAACCTACAGGGGCCCCTGAAGCTTTCTTT. The chain uses TRBV30 and TRBJ1-1; TRBD1 matches at 7 bases. The CDR3 sequence is 13 residues long. Germline CDR1 reads GTSNPN; CDR2 reads SVGIG (reference sequence). J gave up 6 bases and V 6 bases, and 10 bases lay outside the gene matches.

V is TRBV25-1 and J is TRBJ2-1; possibly TRBD1 for D (6 bases). The CDR3 extends over 14 amino acids. Germline CDR1 MGHDK, CDR2 SYGVNS. With 4 bases removed from V and 3 bases from J, the gap between germline ends came to 10 bases. CDR3 coding DNA: TGTGCCAGCAGTGCCCGGACAGTCTACAATGAGCAGTTCTTC. It yields the protein CASSARTVYNEQFF.

The chain carries TRBV9 and TRBJ2-7, with 9 bases aligning to TRBD2. CDR3 size: 16 residues. The germline gives CDR1 SGDLS, CDR2 YYNGEE. Trimming cost V 0 bases and J 3 bases; bases outside gene matches: 7. CDR3 sequence: CASSVAPAGGIYEQYF. The CDR3 bases are TGTGCCAGCAGCGTAGCTCCGGCGGGAGGGATCTACGAGCAGTACTTC.

The chain combines TRBV30 with TRBJ1-6, with D hard to call. Germline values: CDR1 GTSNPN, CDR2 SVGIG (reference sequence). CDR3 size: 15 residues. V was shortened by 5 bases and J by 0 bases, with 11 bases between the two germline ends. The CDR3 spells CAWGPISSYNSPLHF. The CDR3 DNA sequence: TGTGCCTGGGGGCCCATTAGCTCCTATAATTCACCCCTCCACTTT.

This clone is a singleton in its sample. The chain links TRBV5-1 to TRBJ2-7, with D possibly matching TRBD1 (6 bases). Trimming left V 5 bases short and J 3 bases short, with 12 bases between. The CDR3 length is 13 residues. Germline lookup yields CDR1 SGHRS and CDR2 YFSETQ. The CDR3 nucleotides are TGCGCCAGCAGGCCGGACAGCTTCTACGAGCAGTACTTC. Translation gives CASRPDSFYEQYF.

The chain recombines TRBV29-1 with TRBJ2-1; 9 bases map to TRBD2. V shed 2 bases and J 7 bases; nucleotides not matched to a gene: 6. The CDR3 consists of 14 residues. CDR1 SQVTM and CDR2 ANQGSEA come from the germline V gene. As DNA, the CDR3 is TGCAGCGTTGAACAAATAGCGGGAGTGAATGAGCAGTTCTTC. Residues: CSVEQIAGVNEQFF.

This chain uses TRBV2 with TRBJ2-2; D call uncertain. CDR1 is SNHLY and CDR2 is FYNNEI in the germline V gene. CDR3 length equals 14 residues. V dropped 4 bases and J dropped 9 bases, with 15 bases sitting between them. The CDR3 bases are TGTGCCAGCAGTGCTCGCCTTGAGGTCCGGGAGCTGTTTTTT. Its protein product is CASSARLEVRELFF. Using reference TRBV2 and TRBJ2-2 for the parts outside the CDR3, the full variable domain is EPEVTQTPSHQVTQMGQEVILRCVPISNHLYFYWYRQILGQKVEFLVSFYNNEISEKSEIFDDQFSVERPDGSNFTLKIRSTKLEDSAMYFCASSARLEVRELFFGEGSRLTVL.

V usage is TRBV12-3 or TRBV12-4 and J usage is TRBJ2-7, with TRBD1 identical over 9 bases. The junction had 10 bases not matched to a gene; V was cut back by 6 bases and J by 10 bases. The CDR3 sequence is 13 residues long. The CDR3 region is CASRKKTGGQQYF. Written as DNA, the CDR3 is TGTGCCAGCAGGAAAAAGACAGGGGGACAACAGTACTTC.

V gene TRBV27 combines with J gene TRBJ2-5; D may be TRBD2 (6 bases). Germline lookup yields CDR1 MNHEY and CDR2 SMNVEV (reference sequence). The CDR3 is made up of 14 amino acids. With 3 bases removed from V and 5 bases from J, the gap between germline ends came to 13 bases. CDR3 in amino acids: CASSFRGLGETQYF. The CDR3, as DNA: TGTGCCAGCAGTTTCCGGGGGTTGGGGGAGACCCAGTACTTC.

This clone was counted a few times. The chain uses TRBV5-4 and TRBJ2-3; D not certain. CDR3 length: 12 amino acids. The V gene's germline CDR1 is SGHNT and CDR2 YYREEE (reference sequence). Between the trimmed V and J ends, which lost 0 bases and 11 bases, there was a span of 10 bases. Here the CDR3 DNA reads TGTGCCAGCAGCTTGGGGTACAGAGAGCAGTATTTT. As protein: CASSLGYREQYF.

The V call is TRBV20-1, the J call TRBJ2-7, with TRBD2 matching 11 bases. The J segment lost 1 base and the V segment lost 3 bases, leaving 2 bases of the junction unmatched. Germline lookup yields CDR1 DFQATT and CDR2 SNEGSKA (reference sequence). The CDR3 extends over 14 amino acids. CDR3 amino acids: CSASSGRGSYEQYF. In DNA, the CDR3 is TGCAGTGCTAGTAGCGGGAGGGGATCCTACGAGCAGTACTTC.

The V and J genes are TRBV10-3 and TRBJ2-7; the D is unclear. Germline CDR1 ENHRY, CDR2 SYGVKD. The CDR3 runs 13 residues. With 4 bases removed from V and 4 bases from J, the gap between germline ends came to 11 bases. CDR3 coding DNA: TGTGCCATCAGTGCTGCTGGAGTTTACGAGCAGTACTTC. Amino acid sequence: CAISAAGVYEQYF.

The gene calls are TRBV9 and TRBJ1-2, with D perhaps matching TRBD1 (5 bases). The CDR3 totals 14 residues. V was cut by 2 bases and J by 8 bases, with 16 bases left in between. Germline V gives CDR1 SGDLS, CDR2 YYNGEE. The CDR3 region has the DNA TGTGCCAGCAGCGTTTCCACAGGTGTGAGGGGCTACACCTTC. The encoded protein is CASSVSTGVRGYTF.

The rearrangement links TRBV5-1 to TRBJ2-5; TRBD1 aligns across 11 bases. The germline V gene has CDR1 SGHRS and CDR2 YFSETQ. The CDR3 has 14 residues. V lost 6 bases, J lost 7 bases, and 8 bases stayed unmatched. The CDR3 bases are TGCGCCAGCAACACCGGGACAGGGGGGAGGACCCAGTACTTC. Encoded protein: CASNTGTGGRTQYF.

This sequence joins TRBV2 and TRBJ2-7; TRBD2 matches 9 bases. The CDR3 extends over 16 amino acids. Germline CDR1 reads SNHLY; CDR2 reads FYNNEI. V dropped 3 bases and J dropped 4; count of bases not matched to a gene: 10. As DNA, the CDR3 is TGTGCCAGCAGTGATGCGCTAGCGGGATCTTCATACGAGCAGTACTTC. It specifies CASSDALAGSSYEQYF.

This clone has only one observation. This chain uses TRBV6-5 with TRBJ1-6; D is perhaps TRBD1 (5 bases). Germline V gene data show CDR1 as MNHEY and CDR2 as SVGAGI. Trimming shortened V by 8 bases and J by 7 bases, and 15 bases separated the two germline ends. CDR3 length: 14 residues. CDR3 sequence (DNA): TGTGCCAGCGAAAAAACAGGCGGCAATTCACCCCTCCACTTT. Its translation is CASEKTGGNSPLHF.

J is TRBJ2-5 and V is TRBV4-3; TRBD2 aligns across 10 bases. The V gene's germline CDR1 is LGHNA and CDR2 YSLEER. There are 18 residues in the CDR3. Trimming cost V 0 bases and J 2 bases; bases outside gene matches: 9. The CDR3 DNA sequence: TGCGCCAGCAGCCAAGAGCTAGCGGGAGCCCCCCCACAAGAGACCCAGTACTTC. Translating gives CASSQELAGAPPQETQYF.

This clone was detected only a few times. The CDR3 coding sequence is TGTGCCAGCAGTGGCTTCCAGGGGACGGTGCCCGGGGAGCTGTTTTTT. Its protein is CASSGFQGTVPGELFF. The rearrangement uses TRBV6-1 and TRBJ2-2; maybe TRBD1 (6 bases). The CDR3 contains 16 residues. Trimming removed 4 bases from V and 6 bases from J, with 18 bases in between. Germline V lookup: CDR1 MNHNS, CDR2 SASEGT.

CDR3 coding DNA: TGTGCCATCAGGCCGGGCCACGGGACTAGCGGGAACTCCTACGAGCAGTACTTC. It encodes CAIRPGHGTSGNSYEQYF. The chain has TRBV10-3 and TRBJ2-7, with 13 bases aligning to TRBD2. V trimming: 6 bases; J trimming: 0 bases; junction bases outside the gene matches: 11. In germline, CDR1 is ENHRY, CDR2 SYGVKD. This CDR3 comprises 18 residues.

V usage is TRBV11-2 and J usage is TRBJ2-5; tentatively, D is TRBD2 (5 bases). Germline-derived CDR1 and CDR2 are SGHAT and FQNNGV. Trimming stripped 2 bases from V and 2 bases from J, with 12 bases between. The CDR3 loop spans 15 amino acids. CDR3 in DNA: TGTGCCAGCAGCTTAAATCCCCGGGGACAAGAGACCCAGTACTTC. It translates to CASSLNPRGQETQYF.

The J gene is TRBJ1-1, the V gene TRBV5-1; 12 bases align to TRBD1. The germline gives CDR1 SGHRS, CDR2 YFSETQ. V gave up 4 bases and J gave up 1 base; unmatched junction bases: 5. This CDR3 is built from 16 residues. In nucleotides, the CDR3 is TGCGCCAGCAGCAAAGGGACAGGGGGCCGGAACACTGAAGCTTTCTTT. It yields the protein CASSKGTGGRNTEAFF.

The V and J genes are TRBV5-1 and TRBJ2-7; 10 nucleotides line up with TRBD2. This CDR3 region has 17 residues. Germline CDR1 is SGHRS and CDR2 is YFSETQ. The trim removed 4 bases at V and 5 bases at J, leaving 15 bases unmatched. This CDR3 is CASSPRKAGGPAHEQYF. The CDR3 bases are TGCGCCAGCAGCCCAAGGAAAGCGGGAGGGCCGGCTCACGAGCAGTACTTC.